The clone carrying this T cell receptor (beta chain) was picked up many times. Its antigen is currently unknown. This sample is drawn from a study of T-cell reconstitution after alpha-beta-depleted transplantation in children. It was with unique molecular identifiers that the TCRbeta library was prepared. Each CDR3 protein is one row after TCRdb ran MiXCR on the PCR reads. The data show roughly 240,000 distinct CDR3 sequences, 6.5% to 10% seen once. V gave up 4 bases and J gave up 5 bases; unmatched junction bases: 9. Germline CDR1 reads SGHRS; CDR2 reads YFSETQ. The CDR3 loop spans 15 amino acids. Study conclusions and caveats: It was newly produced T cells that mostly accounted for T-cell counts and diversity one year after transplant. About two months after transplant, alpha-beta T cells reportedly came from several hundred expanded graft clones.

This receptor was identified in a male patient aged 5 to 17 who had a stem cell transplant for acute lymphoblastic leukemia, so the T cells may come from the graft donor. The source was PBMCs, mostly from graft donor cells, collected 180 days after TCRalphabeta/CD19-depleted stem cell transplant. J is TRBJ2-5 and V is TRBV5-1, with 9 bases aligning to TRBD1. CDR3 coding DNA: TGCGCCAGCAGCCTCCGGACAGGGGCTACGGAGACCCAGTACTTC. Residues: CASSLRTGATETQYF.